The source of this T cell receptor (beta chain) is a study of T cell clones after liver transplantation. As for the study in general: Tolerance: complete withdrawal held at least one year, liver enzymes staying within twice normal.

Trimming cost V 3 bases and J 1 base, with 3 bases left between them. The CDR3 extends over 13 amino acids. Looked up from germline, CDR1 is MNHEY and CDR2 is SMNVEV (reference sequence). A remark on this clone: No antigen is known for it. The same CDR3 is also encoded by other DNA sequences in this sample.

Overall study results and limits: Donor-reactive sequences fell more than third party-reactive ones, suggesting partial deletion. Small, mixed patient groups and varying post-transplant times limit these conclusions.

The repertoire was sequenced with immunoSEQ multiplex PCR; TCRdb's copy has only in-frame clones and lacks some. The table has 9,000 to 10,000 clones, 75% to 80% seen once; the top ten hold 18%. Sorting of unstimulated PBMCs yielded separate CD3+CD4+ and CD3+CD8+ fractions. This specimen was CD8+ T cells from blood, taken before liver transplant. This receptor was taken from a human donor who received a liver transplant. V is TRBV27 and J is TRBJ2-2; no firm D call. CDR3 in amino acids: CASSLGNTGELFF. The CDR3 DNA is TGTGCCAGCAGTTTGGGGAACACCGGGGAGCTGTTTTTT.